The 4 T cell receptor beta chains below were found in one sample sequenced in a study of shared clonotypes between healthy human individuals. Assay used: immunoSEQ multiplex PCR; TCRdb lists only in-frame clones, some missing. The repertoire holds 700,000 to 950,000 clones, 90% to 98% seen once, with roughly 0.23% in the top ten. Naive CD8 cells, CD45RO-negative and positively selected for CCR7, excluded terminally differentiated effector memory CD45RA+ cells. Sequenced sample: naive CD8+ T cells sorted from blood. Receptors originate from a man aged 25 to 40 in good health.

V and J are TRBV7-8 and TRBJ2-7; D is possibly TRBD2 (7 bases). Trimming cost V 5 bases and J 2 bases, with 13 bases left between them. The germline V gene has CDR1 SGHVS and CDR2 FQNEAQ. This CDR3 is 14 amino acids long. The CDR3 here is CASSRGAPTYEQYF. As DNA, the CDR3 is TGTGCCAGCAGCCGGGGGGCTCCCACCTACGAGCAGTACTTC. The whole variable domain, remainder taken from reference TRBV7-8 and TRBJ2-7, is GAGVSQSPRYKVAKRGQDVALRCDPISGHVSLFWYQQALGQGPEFLTYFQNEAQLDKSGLPSDRFFAERPEGSVSTLKIQRTQQEDSAVYLCASSRGAPTYEQYFGPGTRLTVT.

This sequence joins TRBV7-2 and TRBJ2-1, with D uncertain. Trimming left V 1 base short and J 9 bases short, with 10 bases between. Germline CDR1 is SGHTA and CDR2 is FQGNSA. The CDR3 extends over 13 amino acids. The CDR3: CASSLDYHIEQFF. The CDR3 coding sequence is TGTGCCAGCAGCTTAGACTACCACATTGAGCAGTTCTTC. Using reference TRBV7-2 and TRBJ2-1 for the parts outside the CDR3, the full variable domain is GAGVSQSPSNKVTEKGKDVELRCDPISGHTALYWYRQSLGQGLEFLIYFQGNSAPDKSGLPSDRFSAERTGGSVSTLTIQRTQQEDSAVYLCASSLDYHIEQFFGPGTRLTVL.

J is TRBJ2-3 and V is TRBV4-3, with D possibly TRBD1 on 6 matching bases. This CDR3 region has 16 residues. V lost 0 bases and J 4 bases, leaving 14 bases between the germline ends. CDR1 and CDR2 from the germline V gene are LGHNA and YSLEER. The CDR3 sequence: CASSQDRRGLADTQYF. CDR3 coding DNA: TGCGCCAGCAGCCAAGATCGCAGGGGTTTAGCAGATACGCAGTATTTT.

The chain couples TRBV21-1 to TRBJ1-2; the listed D gene, TRBD1, was not tested against the DNA. TRBV21-1 is shown as a pseudogene. The CDR3 is made up of 15 amino acids. This CDR3 reads CASRPRAGVDYGYTF. CDR3 nucleotides: TGTGCCAGCCGCCCCCGGGCAGGGGTGGACTATGGCTACACCTTC.